This T cell receptor beta chain was profiled in a study of blood T cells in healthy people across ages. Whole-study findings and limits: PBMCs went unsorted, and a conclusive naive versus antigen-experienced comparison was therefore prevented.

Details on this clonotype: Its antigen is undetermined.

The CDR3 is 13 amino acids. With 5 bases removed from V and 4 bases from J, the gap between germline ends came to 12 bases. Germline CDR1 reads DFQATT; CDR2 reads SNEGSKA (reference sequence). Together with a sample-barcoded 5' primer, a J-beta primer mix was included in a second PCR lasting about 6 to 11 cycles. TCRdb re-analysed the 5' RACE reads in MiXCR, keeping a single row per CDR3 protein. The sample holds approximately 2,000,000 distinct CDR3 sequences, around 40% seen once. V is TRBV20-1 and J is TRBJ2-1; no reliable D call. The sequence derives from a human donor in good health. The sequencing input was blood. CDR3 in DNA: TGCAGTGCTCGGAAGAACAGATACAATGAGCAGTTCTTC. It is translated as CSARKNRYNEQFF.